These 10 T cell receptor beta chains share one sample of origin, sequenced in a study of T cell responses to AZD1222 COVID-19 vaccine. Sequenced by immunoSEQ multiplex PCR; TCRdb stores in-frame clones only, minus some. The sample has some 170,000 clones; 85% to 90% are singletons. Sample: peripheral blood, taken 28 days after the second AZD1222 dose. The receptor source for this set is an adult who received the AZD1222 COVID-19 vaccine.

The V gene is TRBV9, the J gene TRBJ2-1; 7 bases agree with TRBD1. The V gene's germline CDR1 is SGDLS and CDR2 YYNGEE. After removal of 3 bases from V and 0 bases from J, the junction contained 3 bases not matched to a gene. This CDR3 is 15 amino acids long. This CDR3 reads CASSEGTVSYNEQFF. The CDR3 DNA sequence: TGTGCCAGCAGCGAGGGGACAGTCTCCTACAATGAGCAGTTCTTC.

This clone was recorded once. V gene TRBV28 combines with J gene TRBJ1-1; D uncertain. Looked up from germline, CDR1 is MDHEN and CDR2 is SYDVKM. CDR3 length: 14 amino acids. Trimming shortened V by 6 bases and J by 1 base, and 12 bases separated the two germline ends. For the CDR3, the DNA is TGTGCCAGCAGCCCCGGGGATCGGAACACTGAAGCTTTCTTT. This translates into CASSPGDRNTEAFF.

The V gene is TRBV4-2, the J gene TRBJ1-4; TRBD1 is a possible D gene (5 bases). This CDR3 has 13 residues. Looked up from germline, CDR1 is LGHNA and CDR2 is YNFKEQ. Trimming left V 3 bases short and J 8 bases short, with 10 bases between. CDR3 loop: CASSQAEGEKLFF. Written as DNA, the CDR3 is TGTGCCAGCAGCCAGGCCGAGGGGGAAAAACTGTTTTTT.

V usage is TRBV18 and J usage is TRBJ2-7, with 7 bases that match TRBD1. The CDR3 loop spans 15 amino acids. Per the germline V gene, CDR1 is KGHSH and CDR2 is LQKENI. The V and J ends lost 3 bases and 0 bases, in that order; junction bases with no gene match: 5. The CDR3: CASSPRGTVSYEQYF. For the CDR3, the DNA is TGTGCCAGCTCACCGAGGGGGACAGTCTCCTACGAGCAGTACTTC. The full variable domain, with the rest looked up from reference TRBV18 and TRBJ2-7, is NAGVMQNPRHLVRRRGQEARLRCSPMKGHSHVYWYRQLPEEGLKFMVYLQKENIIDESGMPKERFSAEFPKEGPSILRIQQVVRGDSAAYFCASSPRGTVSYEQYFGPGTRLTVT.

J is TRBJ1-4 and V is TRBV4-1, with D maybe TRBD1 (5 bases). The germline V gene has CDR1 MGHRA and CDR2 YSYEKL. With 3 bases removed from V and 6 bases from J, the gap between germline ends came to 14 bases. The CDR3 consists of 15 residues. The CDR3 DNA sequence: TGCGCCAGCAGCCAGACCGAGGGGTGGGATGAAAAACTGTTTTTT. Residues: CASSQTEGWDEKLFF.

The chain combines TRBV6-5 with TRBJ2-6; D perhaps matches TRBD2 (6 bases). Germline assignment: CDR1 MNHEY and CDR2 SVGAGI. CDR3 length equals 16 residues. The ends were cut back, 1 base at V and 1 base at J, with 8 bases in the middle. The DNA of the CDR3 is TGTGCCAGCAGTTACTTGGGACTTTCTGGGGCCAACGTCCTGACTTTC. It codes for CASSYLGLSGANVLTF.

CDR3 loop: CASSFLGNEQFF. CDR3 nucleotides: TGTGCCAGCAGCTTTTTGGGCAATGAGCAGTTCTTC. This chain links TRBV7-6 with TRBJ2-1, with D uncertain. This CDR3 has 12 amino acids. Germline V gene sequence: CDR1 SGHVS, CDR2 FNYEAQ. Trimming removed 3 bases at V and 6 bases at J, with 6 bases between.

The chain recombines TRBV12-3 or TRBV12-4 with TRBJ1-1; 7 bases agree with TRBD1. The CDR3 spans 12 residues. Germline trimming cut 5 bases from V and 9 bases from J; bases unmatched to any gene: 6. The CDR3: CASSPGGTKAFF. Here the CDR3 DNA reads TGTGCCAGCAGTCCAGGGGGGACCAAAGCTTTCTTT.

J is TRBJ1-2 and V is TRBV28, with 7 bases identical to TRBD1. The germline V gene encodes CDR1 MDHEN and CDR2 SYDVKM. This CDR3 has 17 residues. After removal of 8 bases from V and 2 bases from J, the junction contained 17 bases not matched to a gene. This chain's CDR3 is CASSSSTLLQGNYGYTF. As DNA, the CDR3 is TGTGCCAGCTCCTCCTCTACCCTACTACAGGGGAACTATGGCTACACCTTC.

The rearrangement links TRBV30 to TRBJ1-2, with 7 bases fitting TRBD1. Germline CDR1 and CDR2: GTSNPN and SVGIG (reference sequence). The CDR3 runs to 15 residues. The J segment lost 2 bases and the V segment lost 2 bases, leaving 8 bases of the junction unmatched. The CDR3 DNA reads as TGTGCCTGGAGTCCACAGACAGGGAACAACTATGGCTACACCTTC. It translates to CAWSPQTGNNYGYTF.